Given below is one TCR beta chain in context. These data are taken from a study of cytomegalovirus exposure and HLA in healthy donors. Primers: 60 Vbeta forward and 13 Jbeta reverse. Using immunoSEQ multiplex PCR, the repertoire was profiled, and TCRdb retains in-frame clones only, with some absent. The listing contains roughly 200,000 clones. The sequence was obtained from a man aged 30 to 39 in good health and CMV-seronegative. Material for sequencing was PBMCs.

The CDR3 sequence is CASSRLSGGTEAFF. The CDR3 DNA reads as TGTGCCAGCAGCCGGCTTTCGGGGGGCACTGAAGCTTTCTTT. The genes are TRBV4-2 and TRBJ1-1, with a tentative D call TRBD1 (5 bases). V shed 4 bases and J shed 4 bases, with 13 bases lying between them. This CDR3 has 14 amino acids. In germline, CDR1 is LGHNA, CDR2 YNFKEQ.